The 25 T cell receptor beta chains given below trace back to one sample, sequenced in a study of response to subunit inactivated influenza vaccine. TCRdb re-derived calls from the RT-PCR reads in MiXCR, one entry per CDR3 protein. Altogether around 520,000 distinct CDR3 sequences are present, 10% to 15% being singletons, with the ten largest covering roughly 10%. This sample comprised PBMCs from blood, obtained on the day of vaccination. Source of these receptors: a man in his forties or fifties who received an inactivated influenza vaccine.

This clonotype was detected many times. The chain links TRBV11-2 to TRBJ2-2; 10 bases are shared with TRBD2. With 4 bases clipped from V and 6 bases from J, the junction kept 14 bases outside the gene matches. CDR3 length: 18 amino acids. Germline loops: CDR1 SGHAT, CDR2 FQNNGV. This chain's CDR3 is CASSSKSILAGASGELFF. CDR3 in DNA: TGTGCCAGCAGCTCTAAATCAATCCTAGCGGGGGCGTCCGGGGAGCTGTTTTTT.

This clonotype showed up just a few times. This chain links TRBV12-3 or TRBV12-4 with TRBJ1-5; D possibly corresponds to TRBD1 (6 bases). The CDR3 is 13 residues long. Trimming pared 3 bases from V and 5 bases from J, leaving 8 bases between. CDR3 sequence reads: CASSFPGDQPQHF. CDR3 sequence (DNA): TGTGCCAGCAGTTTTCCAGGGGATCAGCCCCAGCATTTT.

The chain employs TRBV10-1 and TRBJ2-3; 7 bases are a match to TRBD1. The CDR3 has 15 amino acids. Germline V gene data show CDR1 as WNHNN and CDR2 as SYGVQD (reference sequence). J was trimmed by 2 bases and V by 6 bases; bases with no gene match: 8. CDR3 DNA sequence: TGCGCCAGCAGCTCCGCCGGGACAGACACAGATACGCAGTATTTT. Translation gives CASSSAGTDTDTQYF.

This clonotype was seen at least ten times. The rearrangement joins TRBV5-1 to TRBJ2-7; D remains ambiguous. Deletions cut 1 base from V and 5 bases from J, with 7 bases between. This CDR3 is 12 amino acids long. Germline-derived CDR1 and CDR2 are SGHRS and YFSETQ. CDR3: CASSLLRNEQYF. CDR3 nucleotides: TGCGCCAGCAGCTTGTTGCGGAACGAGCAGTACTTC.

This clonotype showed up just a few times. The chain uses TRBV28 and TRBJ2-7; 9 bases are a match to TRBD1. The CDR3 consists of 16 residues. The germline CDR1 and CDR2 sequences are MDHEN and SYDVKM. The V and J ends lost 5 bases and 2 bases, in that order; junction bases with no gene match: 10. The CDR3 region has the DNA TGTGCCAGCAGTAAAATCCGGGACAGGGCCGCCTACGAGCAGTACTTC. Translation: CASSKIRDRAAYEQYF.

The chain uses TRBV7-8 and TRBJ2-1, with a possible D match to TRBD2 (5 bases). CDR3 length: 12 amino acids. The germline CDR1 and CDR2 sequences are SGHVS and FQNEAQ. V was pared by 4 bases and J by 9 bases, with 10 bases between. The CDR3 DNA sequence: TGTGCCAGCAGCTCCTTAGGAGGTGAGCAGTTCTTC. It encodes CASSSLGGEQFF. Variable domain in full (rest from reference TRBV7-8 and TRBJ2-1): GAGVSQSPRYKVAKRGQDVALRCDPISGHVSLFWYQQALGQGPEFLTYFQNEAQLDKSGLPSDRFFAERPEGSVSTLKIQRTQQEDSAVYLCASSSLGGEQFFGPGTRLTVL.

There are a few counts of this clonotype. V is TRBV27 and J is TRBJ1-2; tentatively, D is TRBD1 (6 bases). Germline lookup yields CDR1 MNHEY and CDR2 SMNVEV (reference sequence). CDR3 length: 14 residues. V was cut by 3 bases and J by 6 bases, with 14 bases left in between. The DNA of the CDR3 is TGTGCCAGCAGTTTTTCATGGGGGGGCAATGGCTACACCTTC. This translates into CASSFSWGGNGYTF.

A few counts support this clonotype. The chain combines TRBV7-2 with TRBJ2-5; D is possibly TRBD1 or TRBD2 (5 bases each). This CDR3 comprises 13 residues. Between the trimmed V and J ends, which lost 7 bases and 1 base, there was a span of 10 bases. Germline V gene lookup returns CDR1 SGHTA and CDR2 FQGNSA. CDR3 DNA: TGTGCCAGCACCTCAGGGACCCAAGAGACCCAGTACTTC. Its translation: CASTSGTQETQYF. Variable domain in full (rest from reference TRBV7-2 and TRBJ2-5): GAGVSQSPSNKVTEKGKDVELRCDPISGHTALYWYRQSLGQGLEFLIYFQGNSAPDKSGLPSDRFSAERTGGSVSTLTIQRTQQEDSAVYLCASTSGTQETQYFGPGTRLLVL.

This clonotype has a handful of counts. CDR3 sequence (DNA): TGTGCCAGCAGCCGGGTCGGCTTGAGCTCCTACGAGCAGTACTTC. Its translation: CASSRVGLSSYEQYF. This chain uses TRBV3-1 with TRBJ2-7; D gene uncertain. This CDR3 is built from 15 residues. The V and J ends lost 4 bases and 0 bases respectively, with 13 bases between them. CDR1 and CDR2 from the germline V gene are LGHDT and YNNKEL (reference sequence).

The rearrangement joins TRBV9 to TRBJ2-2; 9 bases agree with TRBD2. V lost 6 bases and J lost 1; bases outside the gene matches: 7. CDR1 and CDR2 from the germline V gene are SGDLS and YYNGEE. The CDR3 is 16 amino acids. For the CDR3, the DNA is TGTGCCAGCACTTGGGGTAGCGGGAGGAACACCGGGGAGCTGTTTTTT. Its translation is CASTWGSGRNTGELFF.

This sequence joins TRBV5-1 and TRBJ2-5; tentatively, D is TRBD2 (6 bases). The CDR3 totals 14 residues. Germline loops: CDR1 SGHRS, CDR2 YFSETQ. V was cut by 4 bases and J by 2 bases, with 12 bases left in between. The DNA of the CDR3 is TGCGCCAGCAGCACGCGTGGAGGGCAAGAGACCCAGTACTTC. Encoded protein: CASSTRGGQETQYF.

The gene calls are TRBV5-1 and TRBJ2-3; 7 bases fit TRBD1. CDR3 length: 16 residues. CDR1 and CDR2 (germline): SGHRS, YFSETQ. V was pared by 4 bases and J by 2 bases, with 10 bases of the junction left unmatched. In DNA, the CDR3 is TGCGCCAGCAGCCGGTCAGGGGACAGCTACACAGATACGCAGTATTTT. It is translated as CASSRSGDSYTDTQYF.

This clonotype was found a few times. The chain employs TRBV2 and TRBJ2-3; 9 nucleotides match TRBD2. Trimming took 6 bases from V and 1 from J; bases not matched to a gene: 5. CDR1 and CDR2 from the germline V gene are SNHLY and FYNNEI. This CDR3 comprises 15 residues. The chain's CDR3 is CASRGTSSRTDTQYF. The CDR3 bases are TGTGCCAGCAGAGGGACTAGCAGTCGCACAGATACGCAGTATTTT.

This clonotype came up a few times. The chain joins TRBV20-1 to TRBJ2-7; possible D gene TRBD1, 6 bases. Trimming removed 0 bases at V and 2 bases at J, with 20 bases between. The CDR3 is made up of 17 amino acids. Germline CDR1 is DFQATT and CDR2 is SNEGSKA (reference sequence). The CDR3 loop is CSARDSSRNRVPYEQYF. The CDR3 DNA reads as TGCAGTGCTAGAGATTCGAGTCGGAACAGGGTTCCCTACGAGCAGTACTTC.

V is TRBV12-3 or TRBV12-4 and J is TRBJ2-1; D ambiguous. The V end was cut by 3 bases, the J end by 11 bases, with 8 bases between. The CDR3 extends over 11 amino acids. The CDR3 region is CASSFSAQQFF. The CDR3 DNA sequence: TGTGCCAGCAGTTTTTCCGCTCAGCAGTTCTTC.

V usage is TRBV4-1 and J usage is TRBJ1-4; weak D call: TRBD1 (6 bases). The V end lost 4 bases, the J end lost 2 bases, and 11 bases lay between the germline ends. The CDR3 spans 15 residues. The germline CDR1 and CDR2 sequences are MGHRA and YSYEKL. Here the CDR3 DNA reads TGCGCCAGCAGCCTTGGACAGCTTACTAATGAAAAACTGTTTTTT. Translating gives CASSLGQLTNEKLFF.

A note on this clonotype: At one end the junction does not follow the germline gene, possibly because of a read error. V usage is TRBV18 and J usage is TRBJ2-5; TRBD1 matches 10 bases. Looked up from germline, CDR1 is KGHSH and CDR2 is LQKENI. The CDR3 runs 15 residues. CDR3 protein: CASSSPDRGRETQYF. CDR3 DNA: TGTGCCAGCTCATCACCCGACAGGGGGCGGGAGACCCAGTACTTC.

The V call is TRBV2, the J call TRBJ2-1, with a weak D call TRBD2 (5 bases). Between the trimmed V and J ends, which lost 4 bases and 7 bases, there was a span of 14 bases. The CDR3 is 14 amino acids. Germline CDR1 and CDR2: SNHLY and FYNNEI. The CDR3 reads CASSARAYLNEQFF. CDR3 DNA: TGTGCCAGCAGTGCGAGGGCCTATTTAAATGAGCAGTTCTTC.

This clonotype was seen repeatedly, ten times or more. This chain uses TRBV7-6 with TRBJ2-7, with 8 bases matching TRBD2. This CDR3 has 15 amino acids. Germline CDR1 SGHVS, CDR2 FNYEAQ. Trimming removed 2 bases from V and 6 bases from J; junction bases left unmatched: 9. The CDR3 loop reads CASSLYREGVGEQYF. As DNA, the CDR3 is TGTGCCAGCAGCTTATATCGGGAGGGTGTAGGCGAGCAGTACTTC.

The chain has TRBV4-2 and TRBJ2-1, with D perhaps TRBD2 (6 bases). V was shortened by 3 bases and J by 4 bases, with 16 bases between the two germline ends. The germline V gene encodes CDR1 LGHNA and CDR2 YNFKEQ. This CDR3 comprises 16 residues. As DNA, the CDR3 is TGTGCCAGCAGCCACGCTGGGGCTAGCGCATACAATGAGCAGTTCTTC. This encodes CASSHAGASAYNEQFF.

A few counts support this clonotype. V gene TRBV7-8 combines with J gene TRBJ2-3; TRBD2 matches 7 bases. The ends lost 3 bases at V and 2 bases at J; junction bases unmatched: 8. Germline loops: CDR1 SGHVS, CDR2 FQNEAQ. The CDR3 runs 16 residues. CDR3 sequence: CASSFAGVTYTDTQYF. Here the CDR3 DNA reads TGTGCCAGCAGCTTTGCGGGAGTAACATACACAGATACGCAGTATTTT.

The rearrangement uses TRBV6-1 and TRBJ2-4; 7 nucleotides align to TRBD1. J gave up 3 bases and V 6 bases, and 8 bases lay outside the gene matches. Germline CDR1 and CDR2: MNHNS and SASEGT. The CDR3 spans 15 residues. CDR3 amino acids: CASRAIRDSKNIQYF. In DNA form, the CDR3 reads TGTGCCAGCAGGGCCATCCGGGACAGCAAAAACATTCAGTACTTC.

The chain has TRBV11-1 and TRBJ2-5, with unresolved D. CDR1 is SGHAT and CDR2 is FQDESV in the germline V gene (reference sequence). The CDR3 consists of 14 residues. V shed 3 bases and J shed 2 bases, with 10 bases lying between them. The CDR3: CASSFGTEQETQYF. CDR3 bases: TGTGCCAGCAGCTTCGGCACGGAACAAGAGACCCAGTACTTC.

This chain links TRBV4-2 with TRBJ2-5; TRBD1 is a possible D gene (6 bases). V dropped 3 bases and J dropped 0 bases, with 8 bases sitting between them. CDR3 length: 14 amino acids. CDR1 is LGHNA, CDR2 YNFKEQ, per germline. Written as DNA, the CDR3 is TGTGCCAGCAGCCACGCAGGGGACCAAGAGACCCAGTACTTC. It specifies CASSHAGDQETQYF.

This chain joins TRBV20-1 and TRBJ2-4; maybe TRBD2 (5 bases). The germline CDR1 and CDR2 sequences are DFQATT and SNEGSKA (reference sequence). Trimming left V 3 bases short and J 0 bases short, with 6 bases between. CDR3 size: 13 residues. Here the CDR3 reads CSASGVAKNIQYF. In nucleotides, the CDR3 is TGCAGTGCTAGCGGGGTAGCCAAAAACATTCAGTACTTC.